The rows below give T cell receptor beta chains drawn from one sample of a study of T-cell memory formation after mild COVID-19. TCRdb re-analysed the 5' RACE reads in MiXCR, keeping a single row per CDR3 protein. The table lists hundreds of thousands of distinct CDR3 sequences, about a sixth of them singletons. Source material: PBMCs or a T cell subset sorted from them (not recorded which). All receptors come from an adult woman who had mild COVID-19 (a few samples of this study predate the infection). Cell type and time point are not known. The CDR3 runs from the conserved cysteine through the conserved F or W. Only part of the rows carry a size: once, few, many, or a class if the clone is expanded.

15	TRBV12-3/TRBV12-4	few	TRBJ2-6	CASTAGALGANVLTF
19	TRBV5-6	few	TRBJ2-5	CASSLAVASGGQYQETQYF
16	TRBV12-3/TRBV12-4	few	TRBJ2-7	CASSLTISGARGEQYF
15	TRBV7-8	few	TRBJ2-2	CASSSPGSLRGELFF
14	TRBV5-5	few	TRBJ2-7	CASSSGTKFYEQYF
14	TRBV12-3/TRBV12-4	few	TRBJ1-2	CASSFYRGSYGYTF
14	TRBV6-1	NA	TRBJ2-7	CASSESDGEDEQYF
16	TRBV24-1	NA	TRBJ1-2	CATRIRTVLFFSGYTF
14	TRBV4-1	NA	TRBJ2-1	CASSQDGPSNEQFF
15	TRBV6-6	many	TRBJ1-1	CASSSPGQGYTEAFF
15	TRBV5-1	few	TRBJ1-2	CASSPLPGQAPGYTF
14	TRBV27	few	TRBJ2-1	CASKASGSRNEQFF
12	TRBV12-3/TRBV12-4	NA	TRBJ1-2	CASSLTDYGYTF
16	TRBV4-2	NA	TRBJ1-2	CASSQPGGDRVEGYTF
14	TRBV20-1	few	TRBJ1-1	CSAEGTGFSPEAFF
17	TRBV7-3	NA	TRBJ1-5	CASSYDRGQEGNQPQHF
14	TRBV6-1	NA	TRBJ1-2	CASSEERGRGGYTF
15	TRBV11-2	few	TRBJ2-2	CASSLGLAITGELFF
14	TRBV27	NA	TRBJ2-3	CASTPRRSTDTQYF
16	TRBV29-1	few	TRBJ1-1	CSVEVLDRGSDTEAFF
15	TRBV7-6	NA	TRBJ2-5	CASSLARRFLETQYF
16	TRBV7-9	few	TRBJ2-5	CASSRGQPSTQETQYF
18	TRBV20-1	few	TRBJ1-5	CSARDLTGALNSNQPQHF
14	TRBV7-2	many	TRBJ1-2	CASSLAGQPGGYTF
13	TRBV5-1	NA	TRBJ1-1	CASSWTGATEAFF
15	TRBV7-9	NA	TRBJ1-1	CASSPRRGGWTEAFF
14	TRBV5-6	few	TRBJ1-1	CASSFPPGETEAFF
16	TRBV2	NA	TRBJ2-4	CASRFKTQGAKNIQYF
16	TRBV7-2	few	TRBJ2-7	CASSLVPLGGSYEQYF
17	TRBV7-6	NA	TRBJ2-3	CASSRRGTGSITDTQYF
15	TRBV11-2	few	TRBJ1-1	CASTPRGVRNTEAFF
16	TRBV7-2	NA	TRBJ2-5	CASSHPIAGTKETQYF
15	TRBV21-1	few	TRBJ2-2	CASSKGKRDTGELFF
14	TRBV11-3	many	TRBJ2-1	CASSPSSSYNEQFF
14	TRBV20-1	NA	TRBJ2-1	CSARSFLGDNEQFF
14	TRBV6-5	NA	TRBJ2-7	CASRSPGGVDEQYF
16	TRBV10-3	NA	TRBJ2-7	CAISVLGQGSSYEQYF
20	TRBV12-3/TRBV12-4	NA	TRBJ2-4	CASSLASRGGLLIAKNIQYF
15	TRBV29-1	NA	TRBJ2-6	CSVEGTGAGANVLTF
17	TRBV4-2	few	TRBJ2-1	CASSQDRLTGNYNEQFF
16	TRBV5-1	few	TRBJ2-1	CASSLGLAGGISEQFF
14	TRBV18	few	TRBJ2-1	CASSVGRSYNEQFF
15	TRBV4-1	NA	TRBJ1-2	CASSSTGVDNYGYTF
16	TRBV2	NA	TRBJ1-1	CASSVAQGVANTEAFF
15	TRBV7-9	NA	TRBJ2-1	CASSSREVGNNEQFF